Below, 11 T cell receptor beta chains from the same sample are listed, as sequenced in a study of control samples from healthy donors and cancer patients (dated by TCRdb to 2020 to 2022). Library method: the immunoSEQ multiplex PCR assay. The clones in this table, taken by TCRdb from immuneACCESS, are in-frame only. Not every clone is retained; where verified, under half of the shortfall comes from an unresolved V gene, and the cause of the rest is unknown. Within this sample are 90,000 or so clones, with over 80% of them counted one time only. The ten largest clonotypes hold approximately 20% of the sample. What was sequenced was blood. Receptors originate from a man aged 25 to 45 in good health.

CDR3 residues: CASSWGGDQPQHF. CDR3 sequence (DNA): TGTGCCAGCAGCTGGGGGGGAGATCAGCCCCAGCATTTT. The chain is built from TRBV7-2 and TRBJ1-5, with D tentatively TRBD1 (5 bases). Germline CDR1 and CDR2: SGHTA and FQGNSA. The CDR3 totals 13 residues. The V and J ends lost 4 bases and 5 bases respectively, with 9 bases between them.

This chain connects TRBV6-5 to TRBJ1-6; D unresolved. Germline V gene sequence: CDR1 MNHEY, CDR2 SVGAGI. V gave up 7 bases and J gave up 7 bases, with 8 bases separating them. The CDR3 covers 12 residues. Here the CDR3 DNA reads TGTGCCAGCACCTCATGGAATTCACCCCTCCACTTT. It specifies CASTSWNSPLHF.

CDR3 residues: CASSEAGRIPQGFF. DNA of the CDR3: TGTGCCAGCAGTGAAGCGGGCAGGATACCCCAGGGGTTCTTC. The gene calls are TRBV6-1 and TRBJ2-1; possible D gene TRBD1, 5 bases. Germline CDR1 MNHNS, CDR2 SASEGT. V was clipped by 0 bases and J by 15 bases, with 18 bases between them. This CDR3 has 14 amino acids.

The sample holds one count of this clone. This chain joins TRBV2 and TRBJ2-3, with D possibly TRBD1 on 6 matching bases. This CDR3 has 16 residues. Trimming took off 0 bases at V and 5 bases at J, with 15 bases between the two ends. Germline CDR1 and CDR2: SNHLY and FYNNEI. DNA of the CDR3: TGTGCCAGCAGTGAAGCCCGACCTAGAGGGGGAGATACGCAGTATTTT. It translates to CASSEARPRGGDTQYF.

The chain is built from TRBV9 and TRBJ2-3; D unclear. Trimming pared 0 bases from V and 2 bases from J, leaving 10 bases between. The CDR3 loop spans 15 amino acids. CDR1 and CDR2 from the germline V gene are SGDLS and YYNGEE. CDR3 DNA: TGTGCCAGCAGCGTAGACTCCTCCTACACAGATACGCAGTATTTT. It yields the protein CASSVDSSYTDTQYF.

CDR3 coding DNA: TGCGCCAGCAGGGCGGGACAGGGTGGAACTGAAGCTTTCTTT. Its translation is CASRAGQGGTEAFF. This chain joins TRBV5-1 and TRBJ1-1; TRBD1 matches 9 bases. CDR1 is SGHRS and CDR2 is YFSETQ in the germline V gene. J gave up 5 bases and V 5 bases, and 7 bases lay outside the gene matches. There are 14 residues in the CDR3.

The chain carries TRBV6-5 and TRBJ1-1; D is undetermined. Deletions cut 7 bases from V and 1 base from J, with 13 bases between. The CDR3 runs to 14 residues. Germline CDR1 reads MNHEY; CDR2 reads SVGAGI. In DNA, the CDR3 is TGTGCCAGCAAGGAACAGATAAAGAACACTGAAGCTTTCTTT. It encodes CASKEQIKNTEAFF.

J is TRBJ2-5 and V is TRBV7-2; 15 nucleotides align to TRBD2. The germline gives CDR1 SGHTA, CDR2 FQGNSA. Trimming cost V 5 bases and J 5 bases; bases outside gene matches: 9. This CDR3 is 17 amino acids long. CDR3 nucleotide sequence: TGTGCCAGCAGCCCACCGGGACTAGCGGGGGGTCGGGAGACCCAGTACTTC. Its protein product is CASSPPGLAGGRETQYF. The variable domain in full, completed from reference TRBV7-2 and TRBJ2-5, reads GAGVSQSPSNKVTEKGKDVELRCDPISGHTALYWYRQSLGQGLEFLIYFQGNSAPDKSGLPSDRFSAERTGGSVSTLTIQRTQQEDSAVYLCASSPPGLAGGRETQYFGPGTRLLVL.

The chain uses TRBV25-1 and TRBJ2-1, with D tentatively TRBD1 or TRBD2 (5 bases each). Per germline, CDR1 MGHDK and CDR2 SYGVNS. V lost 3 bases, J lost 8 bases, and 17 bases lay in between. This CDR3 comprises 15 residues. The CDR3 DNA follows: TGTGCCAGCAGTGATGGGGACCGACGCCGGGATGAGCAGTTCTTC. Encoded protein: CASSDGDRRRDEQFF.

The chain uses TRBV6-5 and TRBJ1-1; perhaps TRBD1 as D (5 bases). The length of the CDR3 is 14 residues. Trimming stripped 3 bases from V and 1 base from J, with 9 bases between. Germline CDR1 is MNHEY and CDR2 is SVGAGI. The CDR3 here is CASSYQGGNTEAFF. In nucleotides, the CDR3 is TGTGCCAGCAGTTATCAGGGTGGGAACACTGAAGCTTTCTTT.

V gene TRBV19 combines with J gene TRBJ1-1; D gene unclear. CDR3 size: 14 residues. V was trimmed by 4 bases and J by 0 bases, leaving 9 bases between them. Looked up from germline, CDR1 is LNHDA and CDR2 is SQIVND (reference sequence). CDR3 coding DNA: TGTGCCAGTAGTAATGGGATGATGAACACTGAAGCTTTCTTT. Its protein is CASSNGMMNTEAFF.